This TCR beta chain was profiled in a study of blood T cell repertoires in COVID-19. Study at large: The United States, Italy and Spain provided the acute and convalescent COVID-19 samples. From T cells, B-cell-depleted T cells, or PBMCs came the material, which was cDNA or gDNA.

The V segment lost 6 bases and the J segment 4 bases; nucleotides outside the gene matches: 6. Germline assignment: CDR1 MNHEY and CDR2 SVGAGI. The length of the CDR3 is 14 residues. Original methodology: For nucleated cells, counts were estimated from reference gene primer amplification. Profiled with immunoSEQ multiplex PCR; TCRdb holds only in-frame clones, not every one. That table gives V, J and clone size, and the DNA gave D and trimming. The sample yields 150,000 to 190,000 clones, more than 65% seen once. The sequenced sample consisted of peripheral blood. This chain connects TRBV6-5 to TRBJ2-1, with 7 bases matching TRBD1. The receptor's source is a woman in her forties or fifties with acute or convalescent COVID-19. The CDR3 nucleotides are TGTGCCAGCAGACCTGGACAGGTTTACAATGAGCAGTTCTTC. Protein product: CASRPGQVYNEQFF.